These T cell receptor beta chains were read from a single sample in a study of human T cells and chemical hapten exposure. TCRdb re-called the RACE reads with MiXCR, one entry per CDR3 protein. The sample shows more than 65,000 distinct CDR3 sequences, about 6.8% of them seen only once. The sequencing used whole blood, collected in connection with sensitization to the hapten diphenylcyclopropenone (DPC). The receptors come from a woman in her 30s with alopecia areata. Some clones in this sample may be carry-over from other donors' samples. The CDR3 runs from the conserved cysteine through the conserved F or W. Fields, in order: D gene, clone size, J gene, V gene, CDR3 DNA, CDR3 protein. A D gene is named only where the DNA matches it firmly. Rows may omit the clone size; those that give it use once, few, many or a size class.

D: NA; size: many; J: TRBJ1-1; V: TRBV7-2; DNA: TGTGCCAGCAGCCCGCGGGTAGGTTTCGGAACTGAAGCTTTCTTT; CDR3: CASSPRVGFGTEAFF
D: NA; size: few; J: TRBJ1-1; V: TRBV5-1; DNA: TGCGCCAGCAGCTTGACCACTCACAAGAGCGGATTCCCTGAAGCTTTCTTT; CDR3: CASSLTTHKSGFPEAFF
D: NA; size: many; J: TRBJ1-6; V: TRBV20-1; DNA: TGCAGTGCTAGAGATATCTGGAATTCACCCCTCCACTTT; CDR3: CSARDIWNSPLHF
D: NA; size: many; J: TRBJ1-1; V: TRBV2; DNA: TGTGCCAGCAGTGCTACAGACACGAACACTGAAGCTTTCTTT; CDR3: CASSATDTNTEAFF
D: NA; size: few; J: TRBJ1-2; V: TRBV6-2/TRBV6-3; DNA: TGTGCCAGCAGTCAACCTCACCGGGGGGCTTTCTATGGCTACACCTTC; CDR3: CASSQPHRGAFYGYTF
D: NA; size: few; J: TRBJ1-6; V: TRBV5-6; DNA: TGTGCCAGCAGCTTGGAACCAAATTCACCCCTCCACTTT; CDR3: CASSLEPNSPLHF
D: TRBD2; size: once; J: TRBJ2-2; V: TRBV7-8; DNA: TGTGCCAGCAGCGGAGGACTAGCGGCCTACACCGGGGAGCTGTTTTTT; CDR3: CASSGGLAAYTGELFF
D: NA; size: NA; J: TRBJ1-5; V: TRBV3-1; DNA: TGTGCCAGCGGGATTGGGGGGGGTAATCAGCCCCAGCATTTT; CDR3: CASGIGGGNQPQHF
D: NA; size: many; J: TRBJ2-3; V: TRBV2; DNA: TGTGCCAGCAGTGATCGCCAGGGCACAGATACGCAGTATTTT; CDR3: CASSDRQGTDTQYF
D: NA; size: few; J: TRBJ1-5; V: TRBV28; DNA: TGTGCCAGCGGGGGGAATCAGCCCCAGCATTTT; CDR3: CASGGNQPQHF
D: TRBD2; size: few; J: TRBJ2-3; V: TRBV12-3/TRBV12-4; DNA: TGTGCCAGCAGTTGGGTGCGGGGGGCAGATACGCAGTATTTT; CDR3: CASSWVRGADTQYF
D: NA; size: few; J: TRBJ1-2; V: TRBV27; DNA: TGTGCCAGCTCTGTGGGTGGCTACACCTTC; CDR3: CASSVGGYTF
D: TRBD1; size: many; J: TRBJ2-2; V: TRBV5-1; DNA: TGCGCCAGCAGCTTGGAGGGACAGGGAGTGGCCGGGGAGCTGTTTTTT; CDR3: CASSLEGQGVAGELFF
D: NA; size: many; J: TRBJ1-5; V: TRBV25-1; DNA: TGTGCCAGCAGTGCACAGGGAGATCGCGATCAGCCCCAGCATTTT; CDR3: CASSAQGDRDQPQHF
D: TRBD1; size: few; J: TRBJ1-5; V: TRBV7-8; DNA: TGTGCCAGCGGTTGGACAGGGGGTCAGCCCCAGCATTTT; CDR3: CASGWTGGQPQHF
D: NA; size: few; J: TRBJ2-3; V: TRBV5-4; DNA: TGTGCCAGCAGCTTTGGACAGCTGCAGTATTTT; CDR3: CASSFGQLQYF
D: NA; size: NA; J: TRBJ1-3; V: TRBV12-3/TRBV12-4; DNA: TGTGCCAGCAGTCCACCATCGGGAGGGACTGGAAACACCATATATTTT; CDR3: CASSPPSGGTGNTIYF
D: TRBD2; size: NA; J: TRBJ2-3; V: TRBV18; DNA: TGTGCCAGCTCACAACCAGCGGGGAGCACAGATACGCAGTATTTT; CDR3: CASSQPAGSTDTQYF
D: NA; size: few; J: TRBJ2-3; V: TRBV14; DNA: TGTGCCAGCAGCCAAGATCAAGGCCGGGATACGCAGTATTTT; CDR3: CASSQDQGRDTQYF
D: NA; size: NA; J: TRBJ2-5; V: TRBV2; DNA: TGTGCCAGCAGGCTCCTCGGGGAGACCCAGTACTTC; CDR3: CASRLLGETQYF
D: NA; size: many; J: TRBJ2-2; V: TRBV9; DNA: TGTGCCAGCAGCGTCAGGGGGGATAACACCGGGGAGCTGTTTTTT; CDR3: CASSVRGDNTGELFF
D: TRBD1; size: many; J: TRBJ1-4; V: TRBV7-2; DNA: TGTGCCAGCAGCACAGGGGCCTTTAATGAAAAACTGTTTTTT; CDR3: CASSTGAFNEKLFF
D: NA; size: many; J: TRBJ2-3; V: TRBV2; DNA: TGTGCCAGCAGCTCGAGAACGCCTAGCACAGATACGCAGTATTTT; CDR3: CASSSRTPSTDTQYF
D: NA; size: NA; J: TRBJ1-1; V: TRBV12-3/TRBV12-4; DNA: TGTGCCAGCACCCTTGCCCAGTTAAACACTGAAGCTTTCTTT; CDR3: CASTLAQLNTEAFF
D: NA; size: few; J: TRBJ2-1; V: TRBV7-9; DNA: TGTGCCAGCAGCTTGGGCATATATGAGCAGTTCTTC; CDR3: CASSLGIYEQFF
D: NA; size: many; J: TRBJ1-2; V: TRBV6-1; DNA: TGTGCCAGCAGTTCTTCAACAGGGATCGGGGGACATGGCTACACCTTC; CDR3: CASSSSTGIGGHGYTF
D: NA; size: NA; J: TRBJ1-2; V: TRBV29-1; DNA: TGCAGCGTTGACTCGTACAGGGTTGTGCGGAATGGCTACACCTTC; CDR3: CSVDSYRVVRNGYTF
D: TRBD1; size: NA; J: TRBJ2-3; V: TRBV20-1; DNA: TGCAGTGCTTTGGGACAGAGCACAGATACGCTGTATTTT; CDR3: CSALGQSTDTLYF
D: TRBD1; size: many; J: TRBJ2-1; V: TRBV24-1; DNA: TGTGCCACCAGTGATCCAGGACAGGGTTGGTTCTTC; CDR3: CATSDPGQGWFF
D: TRBD1; size: many; J: TRBJ1-4; V: TRBV20-1; DNA: TGCAGTGCTAGATACTCGAACACAGGGGAGGTTTATGAAAAACTGTTTTTT; CDR3: CSARYSNTGEVYEKLFF
D: TRBD1; size: many; J: TRBJ1-2; V: TRBV6-8; DNA: TGTGCCAGCAGAAGGGACAGGGGGTTACAAATTCGCGGCTACACCTTC; CDR3: CASRRDRGLQIRGYTF
D: NA; size: few; J: TRBJ1-1; V: TRBV7-6; DNA: TGTGCCAGCAGCTTAGGGTCGGTAGCTTTCTTT; CDR3: CASSLGSVAFF
D: NA; size: NA; J: TRBJ1-2; V: TRBV7-8; DNA: TGTGCCAGCAGCTCAGGGACTGGAAATCCTTATGGCTACACCTTC; CDR3: CASSSGTGNPYGYTF
D: NA; size: few; J: TRBJ1-1; V: TRBV5-6; DNA: TGTGCCAGCAGCTTTCGGCCGAACACTGAAGCTTTCTTT; CDR3: CASSFRPNTEAFF
D: NA; size: many; J: TRBJ2-1; V: TRBV11-2; DNA: TGTGCCAGCAGCTTAGAGGGACAAAAACAGTTCTTC; CDR3: CASSLEGQKQFF
D: NA; size: many; J: TRBJ1-1; V: TRBV25-1; DNA: TGTGCCAGCAGTGAACTGGATAACACTGAAGCTTTCTTT; CDR3: CASSELDNTEAFF
D: NA; size: few; J: TRBJ1-1; V: TRBV6-1; DNA: TGTGCCAGCAGGAAGACAGGTTCTTCTGAAGCTTTCTTT; CDR3: CASRKTGSSEAFF
D: TRBD2; size: many; J: TRBJ2-1; V: TRBV7-2; DNA: TGTGCCAGCAGCTTGACTAGCGGGGGGCACAATGAGCAGTTCTTC; CDR3: CASSLTSGGHNEQFF
D: NA; size: many; J: TRBJ2-3; V: TRBV20-1; DNA: TGCAGTGCTCAACGGGCCGGCACAGATACGCAGTATTTT; CDR3: CSAQRAGTDTQYF
D: NA; size: many; J: TRBJ2-2; V: TRBV12-3/TRBV12-4; DNA: TGTGCCAGCAGTTCTTTTCAAGCGGGGAACACCGGGGAGCTGTTTTTT; CDR3: CASSSFQAGNTGELFF
D: NA; size: NA; J: TRBJ2-5; V: TRBV5-1; DNA: TGCGCCAGCAGAAACGAACAGGGAGGAGAGACCCAGTACTTC; CDR3: CASRNEQGGETQYF
D: NA; size: NA; J: TRBJ2-3; V: TRBV12-3/TRBV12-4; DNA: TGTGCCAGCAGCGGGGACATCCCGACAACGCAGTATTTT; CDR3: CASSGDIPTTQYF
D: NA; size: many; J: TRBJ2-3; V: TRBV6-6; DNA: TGTGCCAGCAGCCCTTCCTTAGATACGCAGTATTTT; CDR3: CASSPSLDTQYF
D: NA; size: many; J: TRBJ2-1; V: TRBV7-6; DNA: TGTGCCAGCAGCTTAGACCTAGTGCTCGCAGGACCTTCCTACAATGAGCAGTTCTTC; CDR3: CASSLDLVLAGPSYNEQFF
D: NA; size: many; J: TRBJ2-5; V: TRBV2; DNA: TGTGCCAGCGGGCGAACCAGAGAGACCCAGTACTTC; CDR3: CASGRTRETQYF